Sequencing of this T cell receptor (beta chain) was carried out in a study of cytomegalovirus exposure and HLA in healthy donors. The wider study: Later analysis reported that the 120 or so validation repertoires shared the platform of the 600 to 750 first-cohort repertoires.

The V and J ends lost 5 bases and 4 bases respectively, with 11 bases between them. Germline V lookup: CDR1 MDHEN, CDR2 SYDVKM. This CDR3 spans 13 amino acids. Study-wide results and limits: The study labeled roughly 160 TCR beta chains cytomegalovirus-associated. It was reportedly the case that the classifier diagnosed cytomegalovirus status with high specificity and sensitivity.

About this clone: Its antigen is not known.

Clones were read by immunoSEQ multiplex PCR, and TCRdb kept only the in-frame ones, dropping some. This repertoire shows about 200,000 clones, around 87% found once; its top ten account for more than 1.5%. The chain recombines TRBV28 with TRBJ1-1; the D is unclear. Sequencing used PBMCs. The origin of this receptor is a woman aged 18-30 years in good health and CMV-seropositive. The CDR3 reads CASSIDTLTEAFF. The CDR3 nucleotides are TGTGCCAGCAGTATTGACACCCTCACTGAAGCTTTCTTT.